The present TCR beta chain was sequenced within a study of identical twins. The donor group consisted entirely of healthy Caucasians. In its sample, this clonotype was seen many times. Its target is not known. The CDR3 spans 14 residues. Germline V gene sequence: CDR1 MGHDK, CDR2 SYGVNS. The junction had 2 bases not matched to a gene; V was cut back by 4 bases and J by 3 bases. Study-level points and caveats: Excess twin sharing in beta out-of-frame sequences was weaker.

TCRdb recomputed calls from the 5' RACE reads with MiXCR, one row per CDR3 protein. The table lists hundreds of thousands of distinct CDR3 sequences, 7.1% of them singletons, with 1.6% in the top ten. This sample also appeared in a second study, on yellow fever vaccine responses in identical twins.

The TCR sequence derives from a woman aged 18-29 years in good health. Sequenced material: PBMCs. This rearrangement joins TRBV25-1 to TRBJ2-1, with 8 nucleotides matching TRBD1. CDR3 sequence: CASSVDRDYNEQFF. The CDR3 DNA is TGTGCCAGCAGTGTGGACAGGGACTACAATGAGCAGTTCTTC.